This passage covers 26 T cell receptor beta chains from one sample sequenced in a study of long-term antiretroviral therapy in people with HIV. Running of the v3.0 immunoSEQ assay took place at survey level. Data came from immunoSEQ multiplex PCR; TCRdb stores just in-frame clones and leaves some out. The sample records just over 20,000 clones, approximately 84% being singletons. The sample here was unsorted PBMCs, taken 0.5 years after starting antiretroviral therapy. The source of these receptors is a young man with HIV.

The chain is built from TRBV27 and TRBJ2-7, with 11 bases identical to TRBD1. The germline V gene has CDR1 MNHEY and CDR2 SMNVEV (reference sequence). V was pared by 5 bases and J by 6 bases, with 15 bases of the junction left unmatched. The CDR3 loop spans 17 amino acids. This chain's CDR3 is CASSRTPGTGGSGEQYF. DNA for the CDR3: TGTGCCAGCAGTAGAACCCCCGGGACAGGGGGTTCCGGCGAGCAGTACTTC.

Here the CDR3 reads CASSQDLASVSTDTQYF. CDR3 DNA: TGTGCCAGCAGCCAAGATTTGGCTAGCGTTAGCACAGATACGCAGTATTTT. The rearrangement uses TRBV4-2 and TRBJ2-3; maybe TRBD2 (6 bases). The CDR3 length is 17 residues. Germline V CDR1 and CDR2: LGHNA, YNFKEQ. The V end was cut by 0 bases, the J end by 0 bases, with 13 bases between.

The chain uses TRBV30 and TRBJ1-5, with TRBD1 matching over 7 bases. The CDR3 sequence is 14 residues long. The V gene end was trimmed by 0 bases and the J gene end by 4 bases; junction bases not matched to a gene: 3. Per germline, CDR1 GTSNPN and CDR2 SVGIG (reference sequence). Here the CDR3 reads CAWSVGRGNQPQHF. CDR3 bases: TGTGCCTGGAGTGTGGGCAGGGGGAATCAGCCCCAGCATTTT.

The DNA for the CDR3 is TGTGCCAGCAGCTTGGTCATCAATGAGCAGTTCTTC. Translation gives CASSLVINEQFF. The chain carries TRBV5-5 and TRBJ2-1; no clear D gene. The CDR3 runs 12 residues. From germline, CDR1 is SGHKS and CDR2 YYEKEE (reference sequence). The ends were cut back, 0 bases at V and 6 bases at J, with 4 bases in the middle.

The gene calls are TRBV7-3 and TRBJ2-2; D remains unclear. This CDR3 is built from 16 residues. The germline CDR1 and CDR2 sequences are SGHTA and FQGTGA. V lost 5 bases and J 2 bases, leaving 15 bases between the germline ends. CDR3 sequence reads: CASSPRTATNTGELFF. The CDR3 DNA reads as TGTGCCAGCAGCCCACGGACCGCTACTAACACCGGGGAGCTGTTTTTT.

This clone was detected only a few times. J is TRBJ1-4 and V is TRBV19; 9 bases are shared with TRBD1. Germline lookup yields CDR1 LNHDA and CDR2 SQIVND (reference sequence). The CDR3 spans 14 residues. V shed 3 bases and J 5 bases; nucleotides not matched to a gene: 1. The CDR3 DNA is TGTGCCAGTAGTATTGACAGGGGGAATGAAAAACTGTTTTTT. This gives the protein CASSIDRGNEKLFF.

Only one count was recorded for this clone. This chain links TRBV15 with TRBJ1-5, with D maybe TRBD1 (5 bases). The CDR3 loop spans 17 amino acids. Per germline, CDR1 LNHNV and CDR2 YYDKDF (reference sequence). V was clipped by 0 bases and J by 4 bases, with 16 bases between them. The CDR3 nucleotides are TGTGCCACCAGCAGAGATGGGACCCCGAGCCTTAATCAGCCCCAGCATTTT. Amino acid sequence: CATSRDGTPSLNQPQHF.

J is TRBJ1-2 and V is TRBV10-3; D not resolved. V was cut by 1 base and J by 4 bases, with 7 bases left in between. Germline-derived CDR1 and CDR2 are ENHRY and SYGVKD. The CDR3 is made up of 13 amino acids. The CDR3 loop is CAISELDGYGYTF. As DNA, the CDR3 is TGTGCCATCAGTGAGTTGGACGGCTATGGCTACACCTTC.

The rearrangement uses TRBV4-2 and TRBJ2-7, with TRBD2 matching over 16 bases. Germline V gives CDR1 LGHNA, CDR2 YNFKEQ. The ends lost 2 bases at V and 2 bases at J; junction bases unmatched: 6. CDR3 length equals 18 residues. The CDR3 region has the DNA TGTGCCAGCAGCCAACTCGGGACTAGCGGGGGGGACACCTACGAGCAGTACTTC. Encoded protein: CASSQLGTSGGDTYEQYF.

CDR3 in DNA: TGTGCCAGCAGCTTGGACGGGACCGGGGAGCTGTTTTTT. Translated, it gives CASSLDGTGELFF. The V call is TRBV5-4, the J call TRBJ2-2; D not resolved. Germline V gives CDR1 SGHNT, CDR2 YYREEE (reference sequence). The germline V and J ends were trimmed by 0 bases and 5 bases, with 5 bases remaining between them. The CDR3 totals 13 residues.

Here the CDR3 reads CASSYRQGDSYEQYF. The DNA for the CDR3 is TGTGCCAGCAGTTATAGACAGGGTGATTCCTACGAGCAGTACTTC. J is TRBJ2-7 and V is TRBV6-6, with 7 bases matching TRBD1. The CDR3 contains 15 residues. Trimming cost V 3 bases and J 1 base; bases outside gene matches: 6. Germline V gene lookup returns CDR1 MNHNY and CDR2 SVGAGI (reference sequence).

The chain recombines TRBV19 with TRBJ1-5; perhaps TRBD1 as D (5 bases). V was trimmed by 1 base and J by 5 bases, leaving 12 bases between them. Germline V gene lookup returns CDR1 LNHDA and CDR2 SQIVND (reference sequence). The CDR3 covers 15 residues. CDR3 DNA sequence: TGTGCCAGTAGTATAGGACAGATTACCGATCAGCCCCAGCATTTT. Encoded protein: CASSIGQITDQPQHF.

This chain uses TRBV27 with TRBJ2-1, with D possibly TRBD1 on 6 matching bases. The CDR3 runs to 15 residues. V was pared by 2 bases and J by 9 bases, with 17 bases between. Germline V gives CDR1 MNHEY, CDR2 SMNVEV (reference sequence). Written as DNA, the CDR3 is TGTGCCAGCAGTTTACCTGCAACAGGGTACGGTGAGCAGTTCTTC. It translates to CASSLPATGYGEQFF.

The chain has TRBV28 and TRBJ2-3, with TRBD1 matching over 8 bases. Trimming took 7 bases from V and 1 from J; bases not matched to a gene: 1. Germline V gene data show CDR1 as MDHEN and CDR2 as SYDVKM. There are 13 residues in the CDR3. CDR3 amino acids: CASKDRGTDTQYF. As DNA, the CDR3 is TGTGCCAGCAAGGACAGGGGCACAGATACGCAGTATTTT.

V and J are TRBV6-5 and TRBJ2-7, with 7 bases identical to TRBD2. The CDR3 runs to 15 residues. V lost 4 bases and J lost 1; bases outside the gene matches: 7. CDR1 and CDR2 from the germline V gene are MNHEY and SVGAGI. CDR3 residues: CASSFGGSRSYEQYF. Written as DNA, the CDR3 is TGTGCCAGCAGTTTTGGCGGGAGCAGGTCCTACGAGCAGTACTTC.

This chain joins TRBV18 and TRBJ2-2; tentatively, D is TRBD2 (5 bases). This CDR3 comprises 19 residues. The germline CDR1 and CDR2 sequences are KGHSH and LQKENI. V gave up 2 bases and J gave up 1 base, with 20 bases separating them. CDR3 nucleotide sequence: TGTGCCAGCTCACCAAATGACCTCCCGGACGGAGGGAACACCGGGGAGCTGTTTTTT. It is translated as CASSPNDLPDGGNTGELFF.

This chain links TRBV7-9 with TRBJ2-1; D may be TRBD1 (6 bases). Germline loops: CDR1 SEHNR, CDR2 FQNEAQ (reference sequence). With 1 base removed from V and 4 bases from J, the gap between germline ends came to 14 bases. The CDR3 sequence is 16 residues long. The CDR3 sequence: CASSLVGAGEYNEQFF. The CDR3 DNA reads TGTGCCAGCAGCTTAGTAGGGGCAGGGGAGTACAATGAGCAGTTCTTC.

The chain employs TRBV19 and TRBJ1-5, with unresolved D. This CDR3 comprises 12 residues. V was cut by 6 bases and J by 4 bases, with 7 bases left in between. Germline-derived CDR1 and CDR2 are LNHDA and SQIVND (reference sequence). The CDR3 sequence: CASRLQNQPQHF. CDR3 coding DNA: TGTGCCAGTAGACTACAAAATCAGCCCCAGCATTTT.

The V call is TRBV27, the J call TRBJ2-1; D may match TRBD1 or TRBD2 (5 bases each). CDR3 length: 15 residues. Trimming stripped 0 bases from V and 4 bases from J, with 10 bases between. Germline CDR1 is MNHEY and CDR2 is SMNVEV (reference sequence). The CDR3 sequence is CASSLSGTGYNEQFF. The CDR3 nucleotides read TGTGCCAGCAGTTTATCGGGGACGGGTTACAATGAGCAGTTCTTC.

The V and J genes are TRBV2 and TRBJ2-2; TRBD2 matches at 7 bases. The CDR3 is made up of 14 amino acids. Per germline, CDR1 SNHLY and CDR2 FYNNEI. J gave up 2 bases and V 6 bases, and 3 bases lay outside the gene matches. CDR3 bases: TGTGCCAGCAGGGGACTACTTAACACCGGGGAGCTGTTTTTT. Encoded protein: CASRGLLNTGELFF.

The CDR3 is CTSSQPGGITDTQYF. CDR3 nucleotides: TGCACCAGCAGCCAACCGGGGGGCATCACAGATACGCAGTATTTT. The chain employs TRBV1 and TRBJ2-3; the D call in the table, TRBD2, was not verified against the DNA. TRBV1 is noted as a pseudogene. The CDR3 length is 15 residues.

The J gene is TRBJ2-7, the V gene TRBV27; D perhaps matches TRBD2 (5 bases). Trimming pared 2 bases from V and 5 bases from J, leaving 13 bases between. The CDR3 totals 14 residues. CDR1 is MNHEY, CDR2 SMNVEV, per germline (reference sequence). CDR3 sequence: CASSLIRGSHEQYF. CDR3 DNA: TGTGCCAGCAGTTTAATACGGGGATCCCACGAGCAGTACTTC.

The chain couples TRBV4-2 to TRBJ2-4; D uncertain. Looked up from germline, CDR1 is LGHNA and CDR2 is YNFKEQ. V was clipped by 0 bases and J by 0 bases, with 6 bases between them. CDR3 length equals 15 residues. CDR3 loop: CASSQDSGAKNIQYF. The CDR3 DNA is TGTGCCAGCAGCCAAGATTCGGGAGCCAAAAACATTCAGTACTTC.

J is TRBJ1-5 and V is TRBV7-8; no definite D call. Trimming took 3 bases from V and 2 from J, leaving 5 bases between them. CDR1 and CDR2 from the germline V gene are SGHVS and FQNEAQ. This CDR3 contains 13 residues. In DNA, the CDR3 is TGTGCCAGCAGCTTGGACGGCAATCAGCCCCAGCATTTT. Its protein product is CASSLDGNQPQHF.

The J gene is TRBJ2-3, the V gene TRBV29-1, with 7 bases lining up with TRBD2. This CDR3 has 13 amino acids. V lost 2 bases, J lost 2 bases, and 1 base stayed unmatched. Per the germline V gene, CDR1 is SQVTM and CDR2 is ANQGSEA. In DNA, the CDR3 is TGCAGCGTTGAACTAGCGGCCACAGATACGCAGTATTTT. It codes for CSVELAATDTQYF.

The chain employs TRBV27 and TRBJ2-7, with D tentatively TRBD2 (6 bases). Germline V gene sequence: CDR1 MNHEY, CDR2 SMNVEV (reference sequence). This CDR3 is 14 amino acids long. The germline V and J ends were trimmed by 5 bases and 1 base, with 12 bases remaining between them. Written as DNA, the CDR3 is TGTGCCAGCAGTCTAGGGACTGGTTCCTACGAGCAGTACTTC. Protein product: CASSLGTGSYEQYF.